Shown below are 29 T cell receptor beta chains from a single sample sequenced in a study of blood T cell repertoires in COVID-19 (dated by TCRdb to 2018 to 2021). The library was made by the immunoSEQ multiplex PCR assay. TCRdb re-hosts the immuneACCESS table, in-frame sequences only. Its copies lack some clones; in the studies checked, an unresolved V gene accounts for under half of them, and the cause for the rest is not known. Across this sample there are fewer than 250,000 clones, with about 86% seen only once. The leading ten clones occupy about 3.8% of the sample. The specimen was PBMCs or T cells enriched from blood (not recorded which). The receptors come from a woman in her forties with acute COVID-19.

The chain links TRBV6-2 or TRBV6-3 to TRBJ2-7; D call uncertain. The germline gives CDR1 MNHEY, CDR2 SVGEGT. The V gene lost 2 bases and the J gene lost 2 bases, with 4 bases spanning the gap. CDR3 length: 12 amino acids. The chain's CDR3 is CASSYEAYEQYF. CDR3 coding DNA: TGTGCCAGCAGTTACGAGGCCTACGAGCAGTACTTC.

V usage is TRBV7-9 and J usage is TRBJ1-4, with a possible D match to TRBD1 (6 bases). The CDR3 is made up of 13 amino acids. Germline CDR1 and CDR2: SEHNR and FQNEAQ (reference sequence). The V gene lost 3 bases and the J gene lost 8 bases, with 10 bases spanning the gap. CDR3 amino acids: CASSFGQREKLFF. The DNA for the CDR3 is TGTGCCAGCAGCTTTGGACAGAGAGAAAAACTGTTTTTT.

The gene calls are TRBV3-1 (or the pseudogene TRBV3-2) and TRBJ2-7; 9 positions agree with TRBD2. Germline V gene sequence: CDR1 LGHDT, CDR2 YNNKEL (reference sequence). With V trimmed by 3 bases and J by 3 bases, 0 bases remained unmatched. The CDR3 consists of 13 residues. The CDR3 sequence: CASSQRGGYEQYF. CDR3 nucleotide sequence: TGTGCCAGCAGCCAGCGGGGGGGCTACGAGCAGTACTTC.

J is TRBJ2-7 and V is TRBV6-6; 10 bases map to TRBD2. Unmatched junction bases numbered 3, after V lost 11 bases and J lost 5 bases. CDR1 MNHNY and CDR2 SVGAGI come from the germline V gene (reference sequence). This CDR3 has 11 amino acids. The CDR3 spells CASGLANEQYF. CDR3 in DNA: TGTGCCTCGGGACTAGCGAACGAGCAGTACTTC.

The rearrangement links TRBV28 to TRBJ2-1, with 14 bases lining up with TRBD2. CDR3 length: 16 amino acids. V was pared by 7 bases and J by 9 bases, with 11 bases of the junction left unmatched. Germline V CDR1 and CDR2: MDHEN, SYDVKM. The CDR3: CASNFLGLAGAGEQFF. In DNA, the CDR3 is TGTGCCAGCAACTTTTTGGGACTAGCGGGAGCGGGTGAGCAGTTCTTC.

The rearrangement links TRBV4-1 to TRBJ2-7; 10 bases are a match to TRBD2. Germline V gene lookup returns CDR1 MGHRA and CDR2 YSYEKL. CDR3 length: 16 amino acids. V dropped 1 base and J dropped 3; count of bases not matched to a gene: 6. The CDR3 loop is CASSQVSSGSVYEQYF. The DNA for the CDR3 is TGCGCCAGCAGCCAAGTATCTAGCGGGAGCGTCTACGAGCAGTACTTC.

This chain connects TRBV11-2 to TRBJ1-1; D is uncertain. Trimming took off 5 bases at V and 10 bases at J, with 11 bases between the two ends. Germline V gives CDR1 SGHAT, CDR2 FQNNGV. The CDR3 is 11 amino acids. The CDR3, as DNA: TGTGCCAGCAGCCTTAGAAACTCAGCTTTCTTT. Its translation is CASSLRNSAFF.

The chain couples TRBV6-1 to TRBJ1-2; D is uncertain. The CDR3 sequence is 10 residues long. The V end was cut by 1 base, the J end by 10 bases, with 4 bases between. Germline V CDR1 and CDR2: MNHNS, SASEGT. Written as DNA, the CDR3 is TGTGCCAGCAGTGAAGGAGTCTACACCTTC. It translates to CASSEGVYTF.

This chain joins TRBV7-2 and TRBJ2-5; D is undetermined. Between the trimmed V and J ends, which lost 2 bases and 1 base, there was a span of 8 bases. Germline assignment: CDR1 SGHTA and CDR2 FQGNSA. The CDR3 covers 14 residues. The CDR3 sequence is CASSLMTTQETQYF. The CDR3 DNA sequence: TGTGCCAGCAGCTTAATGACAACCCAAGAGACCCAGTACTTC.

The chain combines TRBV28 with TRBJ1-2; TRBD1 matches at 7 bases. The J segment lost 4 bases and the V segment lost 8 bases, leaving 10 bases of the junction unmatched. The V gene's germline CDR1 is MDHEN and CDR2 SYDVKM. CDR3 length: 14 residues. CDR3 protein: CASWPGQAAYGYTF. CDR3 coding DNA: TGTGCCAGCTGGCCCGGACAGGCCGCCTATGGCTACACCTTC.

The rearrangement links TRBV12-3 or TRBV12-4 to TRBJ2-7; 8 nucleotides agree with TRBD1. This CDR3 is built from 13 residues. Trimming took 6 bases from V and 12 from J; bases not matched to a gene: 13. CDR3 sequence reads: CASRPGQALSAYF. Here the CDR3 DNA reads TGTGCCAGCAGACCGGGACAGGCCCTTTCGGCGTACTTC.

The chain combines TRBV28 with TRBJ2-2; TRBD2 might be the D (6 bases). The CDR3 has 16 residues. The ends were cut back, 3 bases at V and 2 bases at J, with 13 bases in the middle. The germline gives CDR1 MDHEN, CDR2 SYDVKM. CDR3: CASSLWGSGNTGELFF. For the CDR3, the DNA is TGTGCCAGCAGTTTGTGGGGTAGCGGTAACACCGGGGAGCTGTTTTTT.

This clone has a single count. The genes are TRBV10-2 and TRBJ1-3; D may be TRBD1 (5 bases). V was shortened by 2 bases and J by 0 bases, with 8 bases between the two germline ends. The germline gives CDR1 WSHSY, CDR2 SAAADI. The length of the CDR3 is 15 residues. CDR3: CASSEGAGSGNTIYF. CDR3 coding DNA: TGCGCCAGCAGTGAGGGGGCTGGCTCTGGAAACACCATATATTTT.

The rearrangement links TRBV29-1 to TRBJ1-6; 7 bases agree with TRBD1. Germline CDR1 SQVTM, CDR2 ANQGSEA. Germline trimming cut 6 bases from V and 7 bases from J; bases unmatched to any gene: 6. This CDR3 spans 13 amino acids. This CDR3 reads CSVQGQQNSPLHF. The CDR3 DNA reads TGCAGCGTCCAGGGACAGCAAAATTCACCCCTCCACTTT.

This clone was recorded only once. This chain joins TRBV9 and TRBJ1-6, with 7 bases fitting TRBD1. In germline, CDR1 is SGDLS, CDR2 YYNGEE. This CDR3 contains 17 residues. V lost 3 bases and J lost 6; bases outside the gene matches: 12. CDR3 region: CASSAHSDRARNSPLHF. CDR3 in DNA: TGTGCCAGCAGCGCCCATTCCGACAGGGCCCGTAATTCACCCCTCCACTTT. Supplemented by reference TRBV9 and TRBJ1-6, the full variable domain reads DSGVTQTPKHLITATGQRVTLRCSPRSGDLSVYWYQQSLDQGLQFLIQYYNGEERAKGNILERFSAQQFPDLHSELNLSSLELGDSALYFCASSAHSDRARNSPLHFGNGTRLTVT.

This chain's CDR3 is CASSPYTSGIQETQYF. Written as DNA, the CDR3 is TGTGCCAGCTCACCATATACTAGCGGGATCCAAGAGACCCAGTACTTC. The rearrangement joins TRBV18 to TRBJ2-5; 10 bases fit TRBD2. This CDR3 contains 16 residues. The germline V gene has CDR1 KGHSH and CDR2 LQKENI. With V trimmed by 2 bases and J by 1 base, 4 bases remained unmatched.

This clone occurred once. The rearrangement links TRBV6-5 to TRBJ1-1, with D tentatively TRBD1 (5 bases). V lost 8 bases and J lost 8, with 18 bases in between. This CDR3 is 13 amino acids long. The V gene's germline CDR1 is MNHEY and CDR2 SVGAGI. The DNA for the CDR3 is TGTGCCAGCCGACCCGAGGTTAGGGGCGAAGCTTTCTTT. Amino acid sequence: CASRPEVRGEAFF.

V gene TRBV7-9 combines with J gene TRBJ1-5; 8 bases fit TRBD1. This CDR3 has 14 residues. Unmatched junction bases numbered 5, after V lost 3 bases and J lost 7 bases. The germline V gene encodes CDR1 SEHNR and CDR2 FQNEAQ (reference sequence). The CDR3 protein is CASSLTGDSQPQHF. The CDR3 DNA sequence: TGTGCCAGCAGCTTGACAGGGGATAGCCAGCCCCAGCATTTT.

The chain links TRBV11-2 to TRBJ2-1; a weak D match, TRBD1 (5 bases). CDR3 length equals 13 residues. V was clipped by 5 bases and J by 5 bases, with 10 bases between them. CDR1 and CDR2 (germline): SGHAT, FQNNGV. The CDR3 spells CASSNRFDNEQFF. Here the CDR3 DNA reads TGTGCCAGCAGCAACAGGTTCGACAATGAGCAGTTCTTC.

The chain is built from TRBV25-1 and TRBJ2-2; tentative D call: TRBD2 (7 bases). The germline gives CDR1 MGHDK, CDR2 SYGVNS. The CDR3 sequence is 13 residues long. V lost 8 bases to trimming and J lost 7 bases, with 14 bases between them. The CDR3 sequence: CASSWGGNGELFF. The CDR3 bases are TGTGCCAGCTCCTGGGGGGGCAACGGGGAGCTGTTTTTT.

The rearrangement links TRBV6-5 to TRBJ1-1; tentative D call: TRBD1 (6 bases). The CDR3 has 14 amino acids. Trimming took off 8 bases at V and 0 bases at J, with 13 bases between the two ends. Germline CDR1 MNHEY, CDR2 SVGAGI. The CDR3: CASLGGHLNTEAFF. The CDR3 DNA reads as TGTGCCAGCCTTGGGGGACACTTGAACACTGAAGCTTTCTTT.

The chain combines TRBV9 with TRBJ1-2, with unresolved D. The V end lost 0 bases, the J end lost 3 bases, and 6 bases lay between the germline ends. The CDR3 runs 13 residues. CDR1 is SGDLS, CDR2 YYNGEE, per germline. The CDR3 here is CASSVAGYYGYTF. CDR3 nucleotide sequence: TGTGCCAGCAGCGTAGCTGGCTACTATGGCTACACCTTC.

The rearrangement uses TRBV3-1 (or the pseudogene TRBV3-2) and TRBJ2-7; 9 bases fit TRBD1. The CDR3 covers 16 residues. The ends lost 4 bases at V and 3 bases at J; junction bases unmatched: 10. Germline CDR1 LGHDT, CDR2 YNNKEL (reference sequence). CDR3 amino acids: CASSPGFRTGDYEQYF. The CDR3 DNA sequence: TGTGCCAGCAGCCCAGGTTTTCGGACAGGGGACTACGAGCAGTACTTC.

Here the CDR3 DNA reads TGTGCCAGCAGTTCAACTGACTTCTTCACTGAAGCTTTCTTT. Protein sequence: CASSSTDFFTEAFF. The chain joins TRBV27 to TRBJ1-1; D unclear. This CDR3 has 14 amino acids. Trimming shortened V by 4 bases and J by 4 bases, and 13 bases separated the two germline ends. Germline-derived CDR1 and CDR2 are MNHEY and SMNVEV (reference sequence).

The rearrangement links TRBV7-9 to TRBJ2-1, with D perhaps TRBD1 (6 bases). Trimming took 1 base from V and 8 from J, leaving 15 bases between them. There are 15 residues in the CDR3. The germline V gene encodes CDR1 SEHNR and CDR2 FQNEAQ (reference sequence). The CDR3: CASSLGGQVWYEQFF. CDR3 bases: TGTGCCAGCAGCTTAGGGGGGCAGGTTTGGTATGAGCAGTTCTTC.

This clone was recorded a few times. The rearrangement joins TRBV6-6 to TRBJ2-1, with TRBD2 identical over 7 bases. Trimming at V came to 2 bases and at J to 9 bases, leaving 4 bases not matched to a gene. Germline CDR1 reads MNHNY; CDR2 reads SVGAGI (reference sequence). There are 13 residues in the CDR3. The DNA for the CDR3 is TGTGCCAGCAGTTACGGGGGGGAAACTGAGCAGTTCTTC. Translated: CASSYGGETEQFF.

The CDR3: CASSPSGRSTDTQYF. In DNA, the CDR3 is TGTGCCAGCAGTCCCAGCGGGAGGAGCACAGATACGCAGTATTTT. The chain uses TRBV7-3 and TRBJ2-3; 9 nucleotides agree with TRBD2. The V gene end was trimmed by 6 bases and the J gene end by 0 bases; junction bases not matched to a gene: 4. There are 15 residues in the CDR3. Germline CDR1 and CDR2: SGHTA and FQGTGA.

The rearrangement uses TRBV5-1 and TRBJ1-5, with 9 bases matching TRBD1. The CDR3 is 13 amino acids. The germline CDR1 and CDR2 sequences are SGHRS and YFSETQ. After removal of 4 bases from V and 8 bases from J, the junction contained 4 bases not matched to a gene. The CDR3 loop is CASSTGGPEPQHF. CDR3 sequence (DNA): TGCGCCAGCAGCACAGGGGGCCCTGAGCCCCAGCATTTT.

V usage is TRBV28 and J usage is TRBJ1-5; 7 positions match TRBD1. Germline CDR1 is MDHEN and CDR2 is SYDVKM. The CDR3 runs to 18 residues. Trimming took 5 bases from V and 0 from J; bases not matched to a gene: 13. This CDR3 is CASSGPPRTGYSNQPQHF. Here the CDR3 DNA reads TGTGCCAGCAGTGGGCCCCCTCGGACAGGCTATAGCAATCAGCCCCAGCATTTT. The whole variable domain, filled in from reference TRBV28 and TRBJ1-5, reads DVKVTQSSRYLVKRTGEKVFLECVQDMDHENMFWYRQDPGLGLRLIYFSYDVKMKEKGDIPEGYSVSREKKERFSLILESASTNQTSMYLCASSGPPRTGYSNQPQHFGDGTRLSIL.